This T cell receptor beta chain was identified during a study of cytomegalovirus exposure and HLA in healthy donors. Study-wide results and limits: An analysis that came later showed most CMV-associated TCR beta chains appearing HLA-restricted. Exclusion applied to some V segments, including TRBV6-2 and TRBV6-3, as they were indistinguishable. Across donors, most TCRs were seen rarely, yet some public ones were widespread.

Researchers ran the PCR with 60 Vbeta and 13 Jbeta primers. Sequenced by immunoSEQ multiplex PCR; TCRdb stores in-frame clones only, minus some. The sample contains more than 95,000 clones, around 77% of which appear only once. A note on this clone: Its specificity is unknown.

Trimming took 7 bases from V and 8 from J; bases not matched to a gene: 9. This CDR3 is built from 14 residues. Germline V CDR1 and CDR2: SGHTA, FQGNSA. V usage is TRBV7-2 and J usage is TRBJ2-3, with 10 bases identical to TRBD2. The source material was PBMCs. The origin of this receptor is a woman aged 40-49 years in good health and CMV-seropositive. The CDR3 loop is CASIISSGSPTQYF. The CDR3 DNA sequence: TGTGCCAGCATCATATCTAGCGGGAGCCCTACGCAGTATTTT.